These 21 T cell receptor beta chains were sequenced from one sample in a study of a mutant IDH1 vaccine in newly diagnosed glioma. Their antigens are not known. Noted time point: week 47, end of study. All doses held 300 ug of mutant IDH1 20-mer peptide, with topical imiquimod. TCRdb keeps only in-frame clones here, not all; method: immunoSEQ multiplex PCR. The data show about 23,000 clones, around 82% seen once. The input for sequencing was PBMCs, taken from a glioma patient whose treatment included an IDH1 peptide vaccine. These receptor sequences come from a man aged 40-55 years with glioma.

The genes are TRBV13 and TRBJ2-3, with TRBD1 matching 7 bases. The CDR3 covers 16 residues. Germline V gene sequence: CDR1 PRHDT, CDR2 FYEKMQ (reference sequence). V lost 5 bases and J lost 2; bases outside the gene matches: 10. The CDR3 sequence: CASSRPADRVTDTQYF. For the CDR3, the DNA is TGTGCCAGCAGCAGACCCGCTGACAGGGTCACAGATACGCAGTATTTT.

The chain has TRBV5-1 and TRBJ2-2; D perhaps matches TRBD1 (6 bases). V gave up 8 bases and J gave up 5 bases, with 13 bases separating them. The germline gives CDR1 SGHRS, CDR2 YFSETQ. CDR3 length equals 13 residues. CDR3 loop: CASRLDSTGELFF. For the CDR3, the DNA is TGCGCCAGTCGCTTGGACAGTACCGGGGAGCTGTTTTTT.

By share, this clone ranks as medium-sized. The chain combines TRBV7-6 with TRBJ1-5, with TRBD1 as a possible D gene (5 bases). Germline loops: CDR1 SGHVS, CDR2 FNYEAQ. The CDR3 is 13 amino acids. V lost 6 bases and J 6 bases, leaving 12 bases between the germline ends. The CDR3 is CASSPGDAQPQHF. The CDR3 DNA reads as TGTGCCAGCAGTCCGGGGGACGCTCAGCCCCAGCATTTT.

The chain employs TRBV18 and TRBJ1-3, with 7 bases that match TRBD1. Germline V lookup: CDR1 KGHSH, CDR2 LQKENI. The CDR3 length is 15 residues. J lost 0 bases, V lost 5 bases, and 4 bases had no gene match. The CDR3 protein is CASSWDSNSGNTIYF. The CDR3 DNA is TGTGCCAGCTCATGGGACAGCAACTCTGGAAACACCATATATTTT.

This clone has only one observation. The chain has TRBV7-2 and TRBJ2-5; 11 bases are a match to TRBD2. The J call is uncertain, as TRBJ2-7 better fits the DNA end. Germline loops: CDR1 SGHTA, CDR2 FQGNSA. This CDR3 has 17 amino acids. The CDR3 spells CASSLATSGATTYEQYF. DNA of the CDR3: TGTGCCAGCAGCTTAGCGACTAGCGGGGCTACTACCTACGAGCAGTACTTC.

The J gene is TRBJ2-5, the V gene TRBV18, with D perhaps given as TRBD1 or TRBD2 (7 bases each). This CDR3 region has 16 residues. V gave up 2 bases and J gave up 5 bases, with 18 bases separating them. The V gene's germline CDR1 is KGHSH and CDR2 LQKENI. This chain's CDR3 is CASSPTTIQGGETQYF. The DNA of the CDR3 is TGTGCCAGCTCACCAACGACGATCCAGGGGGGGGAGACCCAGTACTTC.

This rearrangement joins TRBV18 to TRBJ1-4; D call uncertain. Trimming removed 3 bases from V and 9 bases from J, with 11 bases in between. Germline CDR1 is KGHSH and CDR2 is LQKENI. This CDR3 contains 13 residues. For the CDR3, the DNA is TGTGCCAGCTCACCTGGAGATGCACAAAAACTGTTTTTT. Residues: CASSPGDAQKLFF.

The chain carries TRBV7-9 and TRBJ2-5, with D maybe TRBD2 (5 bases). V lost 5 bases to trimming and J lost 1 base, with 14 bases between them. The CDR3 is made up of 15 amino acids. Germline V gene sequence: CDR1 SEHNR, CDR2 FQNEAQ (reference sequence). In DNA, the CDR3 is TGTGCCAGCAGCCTTTCTCAGAGGGCCCAAGAGACCCAGTACTTC. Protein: CASSLSQRAQETQYF.

The CDR3 nucleotides are TGTGCCAGCAGCTCGGAGAGGCATCAGCCCCAGCATTTT. Protein: CASSSERHQPQHF. The chain carries TRBV7-8 and TRBJ1-5; D uncertain. Trimming pared 4 bases from V and 5 bases from J, leaving 9 bases between. Germline V gives CDR1 SGHVS, CDR2 FQNEAQ. There are 13 residues in the CDR3. The whole variable domain, filled in from reference TRBV7-8 and TRBJ1-5, reads GAGVSQSPRYKVAKRGQDVALRCDPISGHVSLFWYQQALGQGPEFLTYFQNEAQLDKSGLPSDRFFAERPEGSVSTLKIQRTQQEDSAVYLCASSSERHQPQHFGDGTRLSIL.

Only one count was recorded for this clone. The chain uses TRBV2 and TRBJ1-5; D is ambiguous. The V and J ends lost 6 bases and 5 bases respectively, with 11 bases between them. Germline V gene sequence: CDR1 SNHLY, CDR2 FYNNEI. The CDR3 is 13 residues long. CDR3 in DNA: TGTGCCAGCAGGAAACACCAAGATCAGCCCCAGCATTTT. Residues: CASRKHQDQPQHF.

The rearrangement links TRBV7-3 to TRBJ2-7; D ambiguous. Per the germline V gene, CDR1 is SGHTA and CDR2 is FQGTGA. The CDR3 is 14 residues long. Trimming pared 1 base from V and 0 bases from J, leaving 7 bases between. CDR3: CASSLKGSSYEQYF. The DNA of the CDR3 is TGTGCCAGCAGCTTAAAGGGCAGCTCCTACGAGCAGTACTTC.

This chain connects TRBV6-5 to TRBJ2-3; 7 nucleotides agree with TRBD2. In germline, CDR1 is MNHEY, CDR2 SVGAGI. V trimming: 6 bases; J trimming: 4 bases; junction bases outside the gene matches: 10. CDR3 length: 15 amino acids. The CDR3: CASRAWGEGADTQYF. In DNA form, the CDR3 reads TGTGCCAGCAGGGCCTGGGGGGAGGGCGCAGATACGCAGTATTTT.

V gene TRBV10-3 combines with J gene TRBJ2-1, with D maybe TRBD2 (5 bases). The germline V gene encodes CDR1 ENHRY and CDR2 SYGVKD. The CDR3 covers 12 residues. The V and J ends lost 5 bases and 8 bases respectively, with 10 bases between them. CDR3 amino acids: CAISFGGDEQFF. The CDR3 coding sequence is TGTGCCATCAGTTTCGGAGGTGATGAGCAGTTCTTC.

This chain's CDR3 is CSGKRGTGIYNEQFF. DNA for the CDR3: TGCAGCGGTAAAAGAGGGACAGGGATATACAATGAGCAGTTCTTC. The chain combines TRBV29-1 with TRBJ2-1; 9 bases line up with TRBD1. The CDR3 covers 15 residues. The germline V gene encodes CDR1 SQVTM and CDR2 ANQGSEA. After removal of 7 bases from V and 4 bases from J, the junction contained 11 bases not matched to a gene.

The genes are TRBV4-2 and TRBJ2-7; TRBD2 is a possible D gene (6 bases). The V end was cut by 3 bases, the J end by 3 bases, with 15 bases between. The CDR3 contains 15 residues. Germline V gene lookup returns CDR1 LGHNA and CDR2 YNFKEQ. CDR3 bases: TGTGCCAGCAGCCACGGGGCTAGCGAGGACTACGAGCAGTACTTC. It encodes CASSHGASEDYEQYF.

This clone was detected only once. The CDR3 protein is CASSLSGTALEAFF. Written as DNA, the CDR3 is TGTGCCAGCAGTTTATCCGGGACCGCCCTTGAAGCTTTCTTT. The rearrangement links TRBV28 to TRBJ1-1, with D possibly being TRBD1 (5 bases). V shed 1 base and J shed 7 bases, with 13 bases lying between them. The CDR3 sequence is 14 residues long. The V gene's germline CDR1 is MDHEN and CDR2 SYDVKM.

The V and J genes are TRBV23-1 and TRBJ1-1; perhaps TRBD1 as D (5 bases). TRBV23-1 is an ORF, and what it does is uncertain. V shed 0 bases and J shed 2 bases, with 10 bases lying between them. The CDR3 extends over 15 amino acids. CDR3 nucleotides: TGCGCCAGCAGTCAATCGGCGGGGGACAACACTGAAGCTTTCTTT. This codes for CASSQSAGDNTEAFF.

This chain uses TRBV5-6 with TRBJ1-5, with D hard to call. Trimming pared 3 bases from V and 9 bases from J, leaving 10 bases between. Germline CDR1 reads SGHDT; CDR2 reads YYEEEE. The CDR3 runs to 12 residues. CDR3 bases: TGTGCCAGCAGCTGGGAGAGAGGGCCCCAGCATTTT. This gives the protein CASSWERGPQHF.

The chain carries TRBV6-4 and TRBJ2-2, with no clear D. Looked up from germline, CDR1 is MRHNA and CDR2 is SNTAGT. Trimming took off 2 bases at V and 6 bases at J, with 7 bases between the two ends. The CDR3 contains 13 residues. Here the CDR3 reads CASSDGDPGELFF. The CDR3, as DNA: TGTGCCAGCAGTGACGGCGATCCCGGGGAGCTGTTTTTT.

DNA of the CDR3: TGTGCCAGCGCCGGGTCGTCGGGAAAATTTTACGAGCAGTACTTC. Encoded protein: CASAGSSGKFYEQYF. V is TRBV27 and J is TRBJ2-7; D is perhaps TRBD2 (5 bases). V was trimmed by 8 bases and J by 4 bases, leaving 21 bases between them. The CDR3 runs 15 residues. The germline CDR1 and CDR2 sequences are MNHEY and SMNVEV (reference sequence).

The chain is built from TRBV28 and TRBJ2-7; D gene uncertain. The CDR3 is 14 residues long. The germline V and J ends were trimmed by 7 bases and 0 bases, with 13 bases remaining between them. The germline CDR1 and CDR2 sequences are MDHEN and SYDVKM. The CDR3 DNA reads TGTGCCAGCACGATAGGAGTGAGCTCCTACGAGCAGTACTTC. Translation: CASTIGVSSYEQYF.